This entry is about one T cell receptor beta chain. Its antigen is unknown. This entry is derived from a study of PD-1 blockade in classical Hodgkin lymphoma. All trial patients relapsed after autologous stem cell transplantation. Best response was recorded as complete response, partial response or progressive disease. The germline V and J ends were trimmed by 6 bases and 0 bases, with 11 bases remaining between them. CDR1 and CDR2 from the germline V gene are MNHNY and SVGAGI (reference sequence). CDR3 length equals 14 residues. Clones were read by immunoSEQ multiplex PCR, and TCRdb kept only the in-frame ones, dropping some. The table includes over 80,000 clones, roughly 92% detected once. Study outcomes and limitations: Reported findings placed baseline TCR diversity lower in newly diagnosed patients (compared with healthy donors). Complete responders' baseline diversity resembled that of newly diagnosed patients. CD4+ TCR diversity climbed significantly by C4D1, unlike CD8+ TCR diversity.

Sequenced material: peripheral blood mononuclear cells (PBMCs), taken at baseline. The chain couples TRBV6-6 to TRBJ1-1; tentative D call: TRBD1 (6 bases). This TCR was recovered from a human donor with classical Hodgkin lymphoma. DNA of the CDR3: TGTGCCAGCAGGGTCGGACAGATGAACACTGAAGCTTTCTTT. It encodes CASRVGQMNTEAFF.